Sequencing of this TCR beta chain was carried out in a study of tumor-infiltrating lymphocytes in primary liver carcinoma. The study, taken as a whole, reports: Comparison of CD4+ and CD8+ repertoires was precluded by bulk unsorted samples. Blood's top-250-clone fraction was significantly lower than that of tumors (p = 0.039). Relative to tumor region pairs, the tumor-adjacent and tumor-blood pairs showed overlap that was lower.

Starting material of about 480 ng total RNA yielded TCR beta cDNA via a constant-region primer. It was through three nested multiplex PCR rounds of slightly modified ARM-PCR that TCR beta libraries arose. The first two PCR rounds used TRBV1-TRBV30 forward primers with a C-beta reverse primer, about 10 cycles each. TCRdb used MiXCR to reprocess the multiplex PCR reads, holding one entry per CDR3 protein. The sample lists 330,000 or so distinct CDR3 sequences; roughly 61% were seen once. Germline DNA was also extracted, with blood RNA taken from unsorted whole blood. Treatment-naive at the time, the patients had chronic HBV infection. Regarding this clonotype: Its antigen is still unknown. This may be a read error, as it is one base from a much larger clone.

This CDR3 has 14 residues. Germline V gene lookup returns CDR1 SGHDT and CDR2 YYEEEE. This TCR was recovered from a man in his forties with primary liver carcinoma and hepatitis B virus infection. The V call is TRBV5-6, the J call TRBJ2-7; 8 nucleotides line up with TRBD2. Sequenced input: peripheral blood. The CDR3 region is CASILGLAGVEQYF. The CDR3 nucleotides read TGTGCCAGCATCTTGGGGCTAGCGGGTGTCGAGCAGTACTTC.